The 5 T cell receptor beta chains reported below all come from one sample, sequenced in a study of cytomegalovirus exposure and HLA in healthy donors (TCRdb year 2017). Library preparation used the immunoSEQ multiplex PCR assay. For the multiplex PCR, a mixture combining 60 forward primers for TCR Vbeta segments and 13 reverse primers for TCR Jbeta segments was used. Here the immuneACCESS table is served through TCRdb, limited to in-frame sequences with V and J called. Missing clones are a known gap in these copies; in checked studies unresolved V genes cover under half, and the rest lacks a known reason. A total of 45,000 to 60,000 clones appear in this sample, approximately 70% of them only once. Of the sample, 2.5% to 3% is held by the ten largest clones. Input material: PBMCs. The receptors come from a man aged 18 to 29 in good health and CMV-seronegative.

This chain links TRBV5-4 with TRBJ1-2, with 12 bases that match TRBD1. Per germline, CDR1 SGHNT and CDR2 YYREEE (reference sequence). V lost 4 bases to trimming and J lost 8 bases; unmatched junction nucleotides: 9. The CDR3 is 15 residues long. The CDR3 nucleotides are TGTGCCAGCAGCCTGGCGGGACAGGGGGCGGGCGGCTACACCTTC. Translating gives CASSLAGQGAGGYTF.

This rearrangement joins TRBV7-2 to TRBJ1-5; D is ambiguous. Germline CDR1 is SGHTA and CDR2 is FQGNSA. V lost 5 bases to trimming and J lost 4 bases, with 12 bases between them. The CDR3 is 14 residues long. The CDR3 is CASSPGLRNQPQHF. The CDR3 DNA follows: TGTGCCAGCAGCCCCGGACTGAGAAATCAGCCCCAGCATTTT.

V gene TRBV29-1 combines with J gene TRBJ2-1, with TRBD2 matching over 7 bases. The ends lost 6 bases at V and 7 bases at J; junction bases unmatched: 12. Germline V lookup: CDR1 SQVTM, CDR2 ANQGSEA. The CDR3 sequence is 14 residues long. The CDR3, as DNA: TGCAGCGTGGGACCCAGGACTAGTGGGAATGAGCAGTTCTTC. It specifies CSVGPRTSGNEQFF.

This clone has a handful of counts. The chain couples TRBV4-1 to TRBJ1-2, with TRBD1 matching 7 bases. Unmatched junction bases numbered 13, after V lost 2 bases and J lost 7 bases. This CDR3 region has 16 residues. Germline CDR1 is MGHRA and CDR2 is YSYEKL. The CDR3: CASSQPTRGRKLGYTF. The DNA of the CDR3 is TGCGCCAGCAGCCAACCGACGAGGGGGCGAAAGCTTGGCTACACCTTC.

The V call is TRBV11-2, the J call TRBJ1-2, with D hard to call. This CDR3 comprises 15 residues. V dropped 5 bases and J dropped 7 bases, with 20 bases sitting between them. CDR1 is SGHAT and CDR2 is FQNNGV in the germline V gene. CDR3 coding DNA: TGTGCCAGCAGCACACACCGCTTGCGGCCAGCTGGCTACACCTTC. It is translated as CASSTHRLRPAGYTF.